Listed here is a single TCR beta chain. Original analysis: The authors estimated nucleated cell counts from reference gene primer amplification. TCRdb's table, derived via immunoSEQ multiplex PCR, lists solely in-frame clones and lacks some. That table is the source of V, J and clone size, and D and trimming were worked out from the DNA. The table includes 200,000 to 300,000 clones, 86% detected once. The record originates from a study of blood T cell repertoires in COVID-19. On the study more broadly: PBMCs, B-cell-depleted T cells, or T cells provided the cDNA or gDNA that made up the material.

The V and J ends lost 3 bases and 9 bases respectively, with 15 bases between them. In germline, CDR1 is SNHLY, CDR2 FYNNEI. This CDR3 contains 15 residues. V gene TRBV2 combines with J gene TRBJ1-6, with D maybe TRBD1 (6 bases). This receptor was taken from a man aged 30 to 45 with active or convalescent COVID-19. Input material: peripheral blood. The CDR3 region is CASSDSTGRGSPLHF. The DNA of the CDR3 is TGTGCCAGCAGTGACTCCACTGGCAGGGGTTCACCCCTCCACTTT.